The 23 T cell receptor beta chains below were found in one sample sequenced in a study of CD8+ T cells in alopecia areata. cDNA reverse transcribed from extracted RNA served as the sequencing template. Libraries were prepared by immunoSEQ multiplex PCR; TCRdb keeps only in-frame clonotypes and omits some of them. The table shows under 350,000 clones, with more than 45% occurring only once. Treatment noted: oral pan-JAK inhibitor, 5-10 mg twice daily. The specimen was CD4+ T cells sorted from blood, collected at week 24, from a patient treated with tofacitinib. The receptors derive from a human donor with alopecia areata.

The genes are TRBV6-5 and TRBJ2-5; D is perhaps TRBD1 or TRBD2 (6 bases each). V lost 4 bases, J lost 2 bases, and 17 bases lay in between. The CDR3 is 16 amino acids. Germline V CDR1 and CDR2: MNHEY, SVGAGI. CDR3 protein: CASSSGGGRGQETQYF. Here the CDR3 DNA reads TGTGCCAGCAGTTCCGGAGGGGGGAGAGGACAAGAGACCCAGTACTTC.

The CDR3 coding sequence is TGTGCCTGGCTGCGGGGACAGGCCAATTCACCCCTCCACTTT. Translating it yields CAWLRGQANSPLHF. The V and J genes are TRBV30 and TRBJ1-6; 8 bases are a match to TRBD1. The CDR3 has 14 amino acids. V dropped 5 bases and J dropped 7; count of bases not matched to a gene: 7. Germline assignment: CDR1 GTSNPN and CDR2 SVGIG (reference sequence).

The rearrangement joins TRBV30 to TRBJ1-5; a weak D match, TRBD1 (5 bases). The CDR3 spans 14 residues. Trimming took off 3 bases at V and 7 bases at J, with 16 bases between the two ends. Germline V gives CDR1 GTSNPN, CDR2 SVGIG (reference sequence). CDR3 amino acids: CAWSKTQGGQPQHF. The CDR3 bases are TGTGCCTGGAGCAAAACCCAGGGTGGGCAGCCCCAGCATTTT.

There are a few counts of this clone. The gene calls are TRBV7-3 and TRBJ1-1; no clear D gene. This CDR3 has 13 residues. The V end was cut by 2 bases, the J end by 1 base, with 5 bases between. Germline V gene lookup returns CDR1 SGHTA and CDR2 FQGTGA. The CDR3 is CASSLSENTEAFF. CDR3 nucleotides: TGTGCCAGCAGCTTATCAGAGAACACTGAAGCTTTCTTT.

V usage is TRBV30 and J usage is TRBJ1-6; D remains ambiguous. The CDR3 is made up of 13 amino acids. The germline V gene encodes CDR1 GTSNPN and CDR2 SVGIG (reference sequence). The ends were cut back, 8 bases at V and 0 bases at J, with 8 bases in the middle. Here the CDR3 reads CAGTFSYNSPLHF. The DNA of the CDR3 is TGTGCCGGTACATTCTCCTATAATTCACCCCTCCACTTT.

This sequence joins TRBV5-1 and TRBJ2-3; 10 bases line up with TRBD1. CDR1 and CDR2 (germline): SGHRS, YFSETQ. This CDR3 spans 14 amino acids. With 2 bases clipped from V and 4 bases from J, the junction kept 1 base outside the gene matches. CDR3 protein: CASSFGQGADTQYF. The CDR3, as DNA: TGCGCCAGCAGCTTCGGACAGGGGGCAGATACGCAGTATTTT.

The rearrangement uses TRBV30 and TRBJ1-1; D call uncertain. The CDR3 covers 11 residues. Germline CDR1 and CDR2: GTSNPN and SVGIG (reference sequence). The chain's CDR3 is CALERNTEAFF. In nucleotides, the CDR3 is TGTGCTCTAGAAAGAAACACTGAAGCTTTCTTT.

V is TRBV29-1 and J is TRBJ1-1, with 12 bases identical to TRBD1. CDR1 is SQVTM, CDR2 ANQGSEA, per germline. Losses at the gene ends were 7 bases for V and 4 bases for J; bases not matched to a gene: 7. The CDR3 has 14 amino acids. CDR3 sequence: CSAGTGGRGTEAFF. The CDR3 DNA is TGCAGCGCAGGGACAGGGGGCAGGGGCACTGAAGCTTTCTTT.

The chain employs TRBV4-2 and TRBJ1-2; 9 nucleotides align to TRBD1. CDR1 is LGHNA, CDR2 YNFKEQ, per germline. The CDR3 contains 15 residues. The V segment lost 0 bases and the J segment 8 bases; nucleotides outside the gene matches: 7. The CDR3 spells CASSQDRDRARGYTF. The DNA of the CDR3 is TGTGCCAGCAGCCAAGATCGGGACAGGGCCCGCGGCTACACCTTC.

The chain is built from TRBV23-1 and TRBJ2-7; the match to TRBD2 covers 10 bases. TRBV23-1 is flagged as an ORF with uncertain function. The CDR3 sequence is 17 residues long. The junction had 13 bases not matched to a gene; V was cut back by 6 bases and J by 2 bases. As DNA, the CDR3 is TGCGCCAGCAGGCAGTCTAGCGGGGGTACCCTACCCTACGAGCAGTACTTC. Protein: CASRQSSGGTLPYEQYF.

The count of this clone is one. V and J are TRBV7-9 and TRBJ1-2; the match to TRBD1 covers 9 bases. Trimming cost V 5 bases and J 10 bases; bases outside gene matches: 8. This CDR3 has 13 amino acids. Germline values: CDR1 SEHNR, CDR2 FQNEAQ (reference sequence). The CDR3 loop reads CASSPGQGRTYTF. The CDR3, as DNA: TGTGCCAGCAGCCCGGGACAGGGTAGGACCTACACCTTC.

The V call is TRBV4-1, the J call TRBJ2-5, with TRBD2 matching over 7 bases. Germline lookup yields CDR1 MGHRA and CDR2 YSYEKL. CDR3 length: 11 residues. V was clipped by 6 bases and J by 7 bases; unmatched bases: 2. The CDR3 sequence: CASRSGGTQYF. Written as DNA, the CDR3 is TGCGCCAGCAGGTCGGGAGGGACCCAGTACTTC.

This rearrangement joins TRBV5-1 to TRBJ2-5, with a weak D call TRBD1 (7 bases). The CDR3 contains 15 residues. Trimming took off 2 bases at V and 4 bases at J, with 15 bases between the two ends. Germline V lookup: CDR1 SGHRS, CDR2 YFSETQ. CDR3: CASSLKTGRGETQYF. In nucleotides, the CDR3 is TGCGCCAGCAGCTTAAAGACAGGGCGGGGAGAGACCCAGTACTTC.

This clone was detected a few times. The J gene is TRBJ2-3, the V gene TRBV29-1; TRBD1 or TRBD2 may be the D gene (5 bases each). Germline CDR1 reads SQVTM; CDR2 reads ANQGSEA. V lost 4 bases to trimming and J lost 1 base, with 18 bases between them. The CDR3 is made up of 16 amino acids. In nucleotides, the CDR3 is TGCAGCGTTGGGGGTACGTCCCGGGGACGCACAGATACGCAGTATTTT. It encodes CSVGGTSRGRTDTQYF.

V gene TRBV7-9 combines with J gene TRBJ1-6; the D gene is possibly TRBD1 (6 bases). This CDR3 comprises 15 residues. The V end lost 2 bases, the J end lost 10 bases, and 15 bases lay between the germline ends. Germline V gene sequence: CDR1 SEHNR, CDR2 FQNEAQ (reference sequence). As DNA, the CDR3 is TGTGCCAGCAGCTTAAATACAGGGCTTGGGTCACCCCTCCACTTT. The encoded protein is CASSLNTGLGSPLHF.

This rearrangement joins TRBV27 to TRBJ1-5; 7 bases match TRBD1. This CDR3 has 14 residues. Per germline, CDR1 MNHEY and CDR2 SMNVEV (reference sequence). Trimming took 5 bases from V and 1 from J; bases not matched to a gene: 2. The CDR3 sequence is CASSRQGSNQPQHF. The CDR3 DNA is TGTGCCAGCAGTAGACAGGGAAGCAATCAGCCCCAGCATTTT.

The gene calls are TRBV7-9 and TRBJ1-1; perhaps TRBD1 as D (6 bases). V gave up 4 bases and J gave up 0 bases, with 15 bases separating them. Per germline, CDR1 SEHNR and CDR2 FQNEAQ (reference sequence). The CDR3 spans 16 residues. In DNA form, the CDR3 reads TGTGCCAGCAGCTGGAGGGACAAGTACATGAACACTGAAGCTTTCTTT. This codes for CASSWRDKYMNTEAFF.

The V gene is TRBV5-1, the J gene TRBJ2-5; a possible D gene is TRBD1 (5 bases). The germline CDR1 and CDR2 sequences are SGHRS and YFSETQ. The CDR3 is 15 amino acids. Trimming removed 5 bases from V and 2 bases from J, with 16 bases in between. CDR3 loop: CASRTEPQSQETQYF. In nucleotides, the CDR3 is TGCGCCAGCAGGACAGAGCCTCAATCACAAGAGACCCAGTACTTC.

This chain joins TRBV5-6 and TRBJ2-5; maybe TRBD1 (6 bases). The germline V and J ends were trimmed by 2 bases and 4 bases, with 9 bases remaining between them. The CDR3 loop spans 13 amino acids. Germline CDR1 is SGHDT and CDR2 is YYEEEE. The CDR3, as DNA: TGTGCCAGCAGCTTAAAAGGGGGAGAGACCCAGTACTTC. It encodes CASSLKGGETQYF.

The chain combines TRBV5-6 with TRBJ2-3; no clear D. The CDR3 has 16 amino acids. Germline V CDR1 and CDR2: SGHDT, YYEEEE. The ends were cut back, 3 bases at V and 1 base at J, with 15 bases in the middle. DNA of the CDR3: TGTGCCAGCAGCTGGGAAAGGGTATTGCGCACAGATACGCAGTATTTT. Encoded protein: CASSWERVLRTDTQYF. The full variable domain, with the rest looked up from reference TRBV5-6 and TRBJ2-3, is DAGVTQSPTHLIKTRGQQVTLRCSPKSGHDTVSWYQQALGQGPQFIFQYYEEEERQRGNFPDRFSGHQFPNYSSELNVNALLLGDSALYLCASSWERVLRTDTQYFGPGTRLTVL.

CDR3 protein: CSVWTGRTEAFF. The CDR3 DNA is TGCAGCGTCTGGACAGGGAGGACTGAAGCTTTCTTT. The V gene is TRBV29-1, the J gene TRBJ1-1; 8 bases are a match to TRBD1. Germline V lookup: CDR1 SQVTM, CDR2 ANQGSEA. With 6 bases clipped from V and 5 bases from J, the junction kept 5 bases outside the gene matches. The CDR3 length is 12 residues.

The V and J genes are TRBV5-4 and TRBJ2-6; D is uncertain. Germline-derived CDR1 and CDR2 are SGHNT and YYREEE (reference sequence). V was cut by 2 bases and J by 0 bases, with 21 bases left in between. This CDR3 spans 20 amino acids. The CDR3 spells CASSFWGNGQIPSGANVLTF. The CDR3 region has the DNA TGTGCCAGCAGCTTCTGGGGAAATGGGCAGATCCCCTCTGGGGCCAACGTCCTGACTTTC.

This chain joins TRBV7-2 and TRBJ2-5; D gene uncertain. V dropped 4 bases and J dropped 9 bases, with 12 bases sitting between them. Germline V gene sequence: CDR1 SGHTA, CDR2 FQGNSA. This CDR3 is 12 amino acids long. The CDR3 protein is CASSSTLSAQYF. In DNA form, the CDR3 reads TGTGCCAGCAGCTCGACCCTTTCAGCCCAGTACTTC.